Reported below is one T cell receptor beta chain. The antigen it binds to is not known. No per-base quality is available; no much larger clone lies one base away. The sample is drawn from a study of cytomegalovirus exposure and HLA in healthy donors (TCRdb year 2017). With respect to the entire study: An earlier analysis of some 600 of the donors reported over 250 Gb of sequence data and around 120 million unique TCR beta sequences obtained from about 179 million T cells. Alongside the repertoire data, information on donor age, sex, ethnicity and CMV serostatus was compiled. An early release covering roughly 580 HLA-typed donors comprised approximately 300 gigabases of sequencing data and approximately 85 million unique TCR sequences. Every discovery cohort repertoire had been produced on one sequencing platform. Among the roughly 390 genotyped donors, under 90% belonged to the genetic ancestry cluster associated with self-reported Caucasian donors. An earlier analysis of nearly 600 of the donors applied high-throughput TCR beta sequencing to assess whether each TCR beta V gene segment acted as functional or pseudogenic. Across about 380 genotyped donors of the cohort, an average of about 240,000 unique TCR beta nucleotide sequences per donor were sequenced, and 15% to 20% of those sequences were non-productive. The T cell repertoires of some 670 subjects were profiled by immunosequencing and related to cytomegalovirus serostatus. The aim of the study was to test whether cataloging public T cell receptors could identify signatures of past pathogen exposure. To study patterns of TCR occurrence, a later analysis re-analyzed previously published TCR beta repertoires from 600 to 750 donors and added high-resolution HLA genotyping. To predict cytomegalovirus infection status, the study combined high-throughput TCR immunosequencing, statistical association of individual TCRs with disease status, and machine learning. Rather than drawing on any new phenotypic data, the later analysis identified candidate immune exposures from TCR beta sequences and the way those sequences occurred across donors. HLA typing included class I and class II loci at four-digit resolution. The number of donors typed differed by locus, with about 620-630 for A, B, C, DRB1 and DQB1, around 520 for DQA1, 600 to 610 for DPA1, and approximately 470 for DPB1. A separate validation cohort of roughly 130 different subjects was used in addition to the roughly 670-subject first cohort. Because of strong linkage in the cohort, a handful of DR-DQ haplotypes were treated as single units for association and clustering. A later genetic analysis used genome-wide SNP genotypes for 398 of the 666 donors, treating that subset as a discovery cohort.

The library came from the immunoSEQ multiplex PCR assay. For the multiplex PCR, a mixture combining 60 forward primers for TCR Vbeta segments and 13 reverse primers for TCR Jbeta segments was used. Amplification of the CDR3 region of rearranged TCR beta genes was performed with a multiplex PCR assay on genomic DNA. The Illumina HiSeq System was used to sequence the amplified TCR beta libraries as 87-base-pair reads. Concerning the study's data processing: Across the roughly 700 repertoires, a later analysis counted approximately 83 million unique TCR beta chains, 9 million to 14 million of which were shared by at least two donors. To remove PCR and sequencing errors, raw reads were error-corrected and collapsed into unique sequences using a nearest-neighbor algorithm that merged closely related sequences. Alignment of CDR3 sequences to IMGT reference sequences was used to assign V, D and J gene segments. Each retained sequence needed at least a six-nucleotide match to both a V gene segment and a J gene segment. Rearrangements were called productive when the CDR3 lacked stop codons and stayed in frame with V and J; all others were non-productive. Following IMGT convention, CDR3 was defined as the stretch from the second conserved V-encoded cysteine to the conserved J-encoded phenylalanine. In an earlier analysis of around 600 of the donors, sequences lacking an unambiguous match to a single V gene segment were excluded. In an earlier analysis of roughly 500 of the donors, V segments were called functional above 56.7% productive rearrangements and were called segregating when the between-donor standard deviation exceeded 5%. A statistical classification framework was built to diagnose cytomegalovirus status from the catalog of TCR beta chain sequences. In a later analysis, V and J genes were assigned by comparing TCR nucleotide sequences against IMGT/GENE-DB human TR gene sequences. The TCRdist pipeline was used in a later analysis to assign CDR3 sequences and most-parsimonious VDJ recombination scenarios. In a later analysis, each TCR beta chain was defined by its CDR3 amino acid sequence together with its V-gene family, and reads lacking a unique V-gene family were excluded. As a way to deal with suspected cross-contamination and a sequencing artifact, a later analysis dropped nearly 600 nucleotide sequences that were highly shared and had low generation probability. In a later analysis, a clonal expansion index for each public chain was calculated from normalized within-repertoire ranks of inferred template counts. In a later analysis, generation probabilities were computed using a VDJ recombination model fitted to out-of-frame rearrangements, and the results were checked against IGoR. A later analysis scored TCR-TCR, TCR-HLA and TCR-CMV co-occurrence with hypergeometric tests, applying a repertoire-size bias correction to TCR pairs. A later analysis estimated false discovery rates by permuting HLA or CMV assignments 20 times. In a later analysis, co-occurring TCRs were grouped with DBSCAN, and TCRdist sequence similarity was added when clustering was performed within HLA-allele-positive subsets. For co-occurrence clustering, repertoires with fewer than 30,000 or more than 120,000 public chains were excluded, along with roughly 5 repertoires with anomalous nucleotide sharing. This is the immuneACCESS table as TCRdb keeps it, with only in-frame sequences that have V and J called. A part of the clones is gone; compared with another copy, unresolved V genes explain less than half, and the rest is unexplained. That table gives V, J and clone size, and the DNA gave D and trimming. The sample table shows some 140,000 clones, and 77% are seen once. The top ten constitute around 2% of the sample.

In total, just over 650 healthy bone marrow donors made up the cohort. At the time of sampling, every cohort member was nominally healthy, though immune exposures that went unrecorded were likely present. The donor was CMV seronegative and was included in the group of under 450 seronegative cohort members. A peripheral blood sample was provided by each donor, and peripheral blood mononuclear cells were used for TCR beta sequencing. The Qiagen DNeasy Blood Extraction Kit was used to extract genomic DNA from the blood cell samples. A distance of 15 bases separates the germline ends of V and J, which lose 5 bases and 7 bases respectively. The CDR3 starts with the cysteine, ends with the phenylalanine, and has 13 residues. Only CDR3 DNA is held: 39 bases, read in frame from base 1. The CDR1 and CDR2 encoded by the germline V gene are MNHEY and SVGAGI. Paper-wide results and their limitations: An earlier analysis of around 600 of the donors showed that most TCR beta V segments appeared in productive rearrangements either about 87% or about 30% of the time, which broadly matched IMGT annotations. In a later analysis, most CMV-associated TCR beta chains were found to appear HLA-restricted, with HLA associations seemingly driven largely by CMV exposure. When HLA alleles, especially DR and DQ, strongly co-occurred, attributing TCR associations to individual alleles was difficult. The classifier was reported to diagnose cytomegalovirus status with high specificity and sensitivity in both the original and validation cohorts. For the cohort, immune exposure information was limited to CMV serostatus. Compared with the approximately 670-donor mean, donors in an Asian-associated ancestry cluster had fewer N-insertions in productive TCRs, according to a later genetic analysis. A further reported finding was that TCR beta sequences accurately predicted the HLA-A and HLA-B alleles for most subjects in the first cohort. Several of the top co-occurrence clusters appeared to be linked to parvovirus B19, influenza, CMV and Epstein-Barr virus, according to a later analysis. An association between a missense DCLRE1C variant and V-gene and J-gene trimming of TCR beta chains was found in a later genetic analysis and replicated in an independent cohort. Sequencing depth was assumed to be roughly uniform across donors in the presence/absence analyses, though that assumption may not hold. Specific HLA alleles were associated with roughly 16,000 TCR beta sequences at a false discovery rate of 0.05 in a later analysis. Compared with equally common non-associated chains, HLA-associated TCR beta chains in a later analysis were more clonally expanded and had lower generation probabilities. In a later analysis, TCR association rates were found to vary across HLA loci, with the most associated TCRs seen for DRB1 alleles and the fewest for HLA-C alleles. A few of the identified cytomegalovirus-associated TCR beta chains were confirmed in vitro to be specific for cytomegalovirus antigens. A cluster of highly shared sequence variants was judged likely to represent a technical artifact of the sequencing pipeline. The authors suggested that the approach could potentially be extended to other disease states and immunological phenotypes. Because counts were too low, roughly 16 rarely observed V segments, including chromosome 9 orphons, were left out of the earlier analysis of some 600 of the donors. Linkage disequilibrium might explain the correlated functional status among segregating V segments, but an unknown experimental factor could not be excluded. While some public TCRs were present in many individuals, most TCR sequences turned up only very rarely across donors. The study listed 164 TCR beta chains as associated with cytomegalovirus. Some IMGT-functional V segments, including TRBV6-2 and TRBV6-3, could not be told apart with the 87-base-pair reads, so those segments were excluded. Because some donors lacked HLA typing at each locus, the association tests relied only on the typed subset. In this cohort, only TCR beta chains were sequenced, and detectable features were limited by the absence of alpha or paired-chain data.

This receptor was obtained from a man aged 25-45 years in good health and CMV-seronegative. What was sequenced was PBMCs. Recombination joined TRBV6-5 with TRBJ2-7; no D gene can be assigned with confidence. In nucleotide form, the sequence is TGTGCCAGCAGTCGCCAGGATCCAGAAGAGCAGTACTTC. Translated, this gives CASSRQDPEEQYF.